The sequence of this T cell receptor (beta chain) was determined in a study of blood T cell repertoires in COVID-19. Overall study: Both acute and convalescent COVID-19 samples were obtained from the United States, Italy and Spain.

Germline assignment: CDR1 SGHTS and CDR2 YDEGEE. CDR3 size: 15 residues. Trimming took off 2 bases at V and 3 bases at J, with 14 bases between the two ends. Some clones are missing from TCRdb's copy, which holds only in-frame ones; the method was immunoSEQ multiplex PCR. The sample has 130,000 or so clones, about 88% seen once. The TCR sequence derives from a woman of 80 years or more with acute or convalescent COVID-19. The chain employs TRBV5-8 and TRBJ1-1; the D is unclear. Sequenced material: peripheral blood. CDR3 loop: CASSLAVIADTEAFF. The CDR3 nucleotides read TGTGCCAGCAGCTTAGCAGTCATCGCGGACACTGAAGCTTTCTTT.